One T cell receptor beta chain is described in this entry. Its specificity is not known. Mixed chimerism was transient after nonmyeloablative marrow transplants from related graft donors. Unstimulated Tregs (CD4+CD25+CD127-) and CD4+CD25- non-Tregs were sorted from PBMCs. CDR1 MDHEN and CDR2 SYDVKM come from the germline V gene. V lost 6 bases, J lost 2 bases, and 15 bases lay in between. The CDR3 consists of 15 residues. This entry is derived from a study of Tregs in tolerant kidney transplant recipients. Only in-frame clones appear in the TCRdb table, and some are missing; sequencing was by immunoSEQ multiplex PCR. Of tens of thousands of clones in the sample, around 90% were seen once. Study findings and constraints: No direct test of biological reproducibility was done here. Expanding Tregs on activated donor B cells appeared to best identify donor-specific TCRbeta clones.

This sequence joins TRBV28 and TRBJ2-3; D is possibly TRBD2 (5 bases). The clonotype originates from a human patient who received a combined kidney and bone marrow transplant. T cells may partly derive from the graft donor. The sample consisted of CD4+ T cells from blood (PBMCs), taken 24 months after the transplant. For the CDR3, the DNA is TGTGCCAGCAGCCCTCTGGGAGTAGCCACAGATACGCAGTATTTT. This gives the protein CASSPLGVATDTQYF.